This T cell receptor beta chain was sequenced during a study of T-cell reconstitution after alpha-beta-depleted transplantation in children (dated by TCRdb to the mid-2010s). For the wider study: The study quantitatively tracked T-cell immune reconstitution after TCRalphabeta/CD19-depleted allogeneic hematopoietic cell transplantation in children using TCR repertoire profiling.

Its CDR3 holds 17 amino acids, cysteine through phenylalanine. The read is trimmed to its CDR3 DNA, 51 bases read in frame from base 1. Per the germline V gene, MDHEN is the CDR1 and SYDVKM is the CDR2. V trim: 3 bases; J trim: 0 bases; unmatched bases: 8. Study-wide conclusions, independent of this receptor: Over the following months the frequencies of hyperexpanded clones went down, and after one year T-cell counts and TCRbeta diversity were mostly credited to newly produced T cells. In some patients, the high TCRbeta diversity seen at day 60 was put down to recipient T cells and intrathymic progenitors that had survived conditioning. The apparently early alphabetaT-cell count recovery about two months after transplant was reportedly dependent on only several hundred rapidly expanded clones derived from non-depleted graft cells.

The library came from PCR. Data came from an Illumina HiSeq 2500. To normalize quantification of the TCRbeta repertoire, the TCR libraries were built with molecular barcoding that relied on unique molecular identifiers. TCRdb itself trimmed the public reads at Q25 with fastp, ran MiXCR and retained productive beta chains. CDR3 protein duplicates are merged, each entry listing the most common genes and DNA. The sample table lists 330,000 or so distinct CDR3 sequences, roughly a tenth of them with a count of one. The top ten constitute 7.5% of the sample. The sample's treatment or condition label, decoded: allogeneic hematopoietic cell transplantation with graft depleted of TCRalphabeta T cells and CD19 B cells. The transplant recipients were children given TCRalphabeta/CD19-depleted allogeneic hematopoietic cell grafts. This clonotype was observed at least ten times. Its antigen remains unidentified. No per-base quality is available; no much larger clone lies one base away.

This clonotype originated in a boy younger than two with acute myeloid leukemia, due to receive a stem cell transplant. The chain links TRBV28 with TRBJ2-5, and 9 bases in between align with TRBD2. The sequencing here drew on PBMCs, taken before TCRalphabeta/CD19-depleted stem cell transplant. CDR3 reads: CASSFPRIAGDQETQYF. The nucleotide sequence is TGTGCCAGCAGTTTCCCGAGGATAGCGGGGGACCAAGAGACCCAGTACTTC.